The next 29 T cell receptor beta chains were all read from a single sample in a study of blood T cells in healthy people across ages. A second PCR of about 6 to 11 cycles used a sample-barcoded 5' primer and a J-beta primer mix. TCRdb re-analysed the 5' RACE reads in MiXCR, keeping a single row per CDR3 protein. There are hundreds of thousands of distinct CDR3 sequences in the sample; under 25% occur only once, and roughly 3.9% lies in the top ten. The sequencing sample was made of blood. Receptors originate from a man between 65 and 85 years old in good health.

In the case of this clonotype: A read error is possible here, since a much larger clone lies one base away. The V and J genes are TRBV29-1 and TRBJ2-5; possibly TRBD1 for D (5 bases). This CDR3 contains 14 residues. CDR1 is SQVTM and CDR2 is ANQGSEA in the germline V gene. As DNA, the CDR3 is TGCAGCGTTGAATCGGCAGGGAAGGGTGAGACCCTGTACTTC. It yields the protein CSVESAGKGETLYF. Supplemented by reference TRBV29-1 and TRBJ2-5, the full variable domain reads SAVISQKPSRDICQRGTSLTIQCQVDSQVTMMFWYRQQPGQSLTLIATANQGSEATYESGFVIDKFPISRPNLTFSTLTVSNMSPEDSSIYLCSVESAGKGETLYFGPGTRLLVL.

The count of this clonotype is one. Because the CDR3 is missing its conserved closing phenylalanine or tryptophan, this is likely a read error. The chain couples TRBV2 to TRBJ1-1; 9 nucleotides agree with TRBD1. V gave up 6 bases and J gave up 1 base; unmatched junction bases: 3. CDR3 size: 14 residues. CDR1 SNHLY and CDR2 FYNNEI come from the germline V gene. The CDR3 DNA reads as TGTGCCAGCAGAGGGACAGGGACGAACACTGAAGCTTTCTCT. This codes for CASRGTGTNTEAFS.

The J gene is TRBJ2-3, the V gene TRBV29-1, with unresolved D. Germline V gene sequence: CDR1 SQVTM, CDR2 ANQGSEA. Trimming shortened V by 4 bases and J by 2 bases, and 13 bases separated the two germline ends. The CDR3 has 14 amino acids. CDR3 DNA sequence: TGCAGCGTTGCGCCGGCAGGCGCCACAGATACGCAGTATTTT. Residues: CSVAPAGATDTQYF.

In this sample, this clonotype turned up many times. The chain couples TRBV29-1 to TRBJ1-1; D might be TRBD1 (6 bases). CDR1 is SQVTM and CDR2 is ANQGSEA in the germline V gene. This CDR3 spans 13 amino acids. V was pared by 7 bases and J by 0 bases, with 12 bases between. The CDR3: CSALTGLNTEAFF. In DNA form, the CDR3 reads TGCAGCGCCCTGACAGGATTGAACACTGAAGCTTTCTTT.

The sample holds a few counts of this clonotype. This chain links TRBV6-2 or TRBV6-3 with TRBJ1-5, with 8 bases aligning to TRBD1. CDR3 length: 14 residues. Germline assignment: CDR1 MNHEY and CDR2 SVGEGT. J lost 2 bases, V lost 10 bases, and 7 bases had no gene match. CDR3 region: CATKMTGGNQPQHF. The CDR3 nucleotides are TGTGCCACCAAGATGACAGGGGGCAATCAGCCCCAGCATTTT.

This clonotype was counted only a few times. A much larger clone lies one base from this, so it may be a read error. Because the CDR3 is missing its conserved closing phenylalanine or tryptophan, this is likely a read error. The J gene is TRBJ2-5, the V gene TRBV20-1; D remains unclear. Germline CDR1 reads DFQATT; CDR2 reads SNEGSKA (reference sequence). V was shortened by 5 bases and J by 2 bases, with 6 bases between the two germline ends. The CDR3 spans 11 residues. The CDR3 nucleotides read TGCAGTGCTCAGTATCAAGAGACCCAGTACTCC. Encoded protein: CSAQYQETQYS.

This chain joins TRBV7-2 and TRBJ2-3; D ambiguous. CDR1 and CDR2 from the germline V gene are SGHTA and FQGNSA. The CDR3 is 13 residues long. With 4 bases removed from V and 9 bases from J, the gap between germline ends came to 14 bases. The CDR3 is CASSSRLSWTQYF. CDR3 DNA sequence: TGTGCCAGCAGCTCCCGTTTGAGTTGGACGCAGTATTTT.

This rearrangement joins TRBV3-1 to TRBJ1-4; maybe TRBD1 (6 bases). The germline V gene encodes CDR1 LGHDT and CDR2 YNNKEL (reference sequence). Trimming took off 4 bases at V and 5 bases at J, with 11 bases between the two ends. This CDR3 spans 14 amino acids. The CDR3 sequence is CASSLGGKNEKLFF. CDR3 nucleotides: TGTGCCAGCAGCCTAGGGGGGAAGAATGAAAAACTGTTTTTT.

This clonotype was counted between two and nine times. This chain connects TRBV5-1 to TRBJ2-5; D is possibly TRBD2 (7 bases). From germline, CDR1 is SGHRS and CDR2 YFSETQ. The ends were cut back, 3 bases at V and 3 bases at J, with 12 bases in the middle. The CDR3 sequence is 14 residues long. DNA for the CDR3: TGCGCCAGCAGCTCCCCGGGGGGCGAAGAGACCCAGTACTTC. It is translated as CASSSPGGEETQYF.

The rearrangement joins TRBV2 to TRBJ2-1; D not certain. Germline values: CDR1 SNHLY, CDR2 FYNNEI. V was cut by 0 bases and J by 2 bases, with 11 bases left in between. There are 16 residues in the CDR3. In DNA form, the CDR3 reads TGTGCCAGCAGTGAAGCCGACCGCATCCCCTACAATGAGCAGTTCTTC. This encodes CASSEADRIPYNEQFF.

The chain links TRBV28 to TRBJ1-1; D may be TRBD1 (6 bases). V lost 2 bases and J 11 bases, leaving 15 bases between the germline ends. This CDR3 is 13 amino acids long. The germline gives CDR1 MDHEN, CDR2 SYDVKM. The CDR3 loop reads CASSLGYSGAAFF. For the CDR3, the DNA is TGTGCCAGCAGTTTAGGTTATTCGGGGGCCGCTTTCTTT.

The chain has TRBV2 and TRBJ2-4; D gene unclear. V was trimmed by 10 bases and J by 5 bases, leaving 9 bases between them. The CDR3 is made up of 11 amino acids. Per the germline V gene, CDR1 is SNHLY and CDR2 is FYNNEI. CDR3 sequence (DNA): TGTGCCAACCGGAATGAAAACATTCAGTACTTC. Its protein is CANRNENIQYF.

The chain combines TRBV20-1 with TRBJ2-4; 10 positions match TRBD2. The CDR3 covers 14 residues. The V segment lost 0 bases and the J segment 14 bases; nucleotides outside the gene matches: 10. The germline CDR1 and CDR2 sequences are DFQATT and SNEGSKA (reference sequence). In nucleotides, the CDR3 is TGCAGTGCTAGAGAGGGGGCTACTAGCGGGGCCAAGTACTTC. Translating gives CSAREGATSGAKYF.

The CDR3 loop is CASSFERLTGELFF. CDR3 in DNA: TGTGCCAGCAGTTTCGAGAGGCTTACCGGGGAGCTGTTTTTT. The J gene is TRBJ2-2, the V gene TRBV28; D is uncertain. This CDR3 has 14 amino acids. In germline, CDR1 is MDHEN, CDR2 SYDVKM. The V gene lost 3 bases and the J gene lost 5 bases, with 10 bases spanning the gap.

The chain links TRBV10-3 to TRBJ2-1, with D possibly matching TRBD1 (7 bases). Germline CDR1 reads ENHRY; CDR2 reads SYGVKD. This CDR3 spans 15 amino acids. V was pared by 8 bases and J by 2 bases, with 16 bases between. CDR3 DNA: TGTGCCATCCTCAACCCAGGGGGGACCTACAATGAGCAGTTCTTC. This gives the protein CAILNPGGTYNEQFF.

This clonotype was seen more than once but under ten times. Given the absence of the conserved phenylalanine or tryptophan at the CDR3 end, a read error is likely. This sequence joins TRBV24-1 and TRBJ2-5; 10 bases agree with TRBD2. The J call could be wrong; TRBJ2-1 is a better fit for the DNA end. Per the germline V gene, CDR1 is KGHDR and CDR2 is SFDVKD. The CDR3 consists of 15 residues. CDR3 residues: CATSDSSGSRNEQFL. The CDR3 DNA reads as TGTGCCACCAGTGATTCTAGCGGGAGTAGAAATGAGCAGTTCCTC.

This clonotype was found a few times. The chain uses TRBV7-9 and TRBJ2-1; D gene unclear. The last part of the DNA fits TRBJ2-7 better; the J call may be wrong. This CDR3 has 13 amino acids. Germline assignment: CDR1 SEHNR and CDR2 FQNEAQ (reference sequence). The CDR3 region is CASSSSWSHEQYF. The CDR3 bases are TGTGCCAGCAGCTCTTCCTGGAGCCACGAGCAGTACTTC.

This clonotype has ten or more counts. The chain recombines TRBV20-1 with TRBJ2-4; D might be TRBD1 or TRBD2, each matching 5 bases. Germline CDR1 DFQATT, CDR2 SNEGSKA (reference sequence). This CDR3 has 12 residues. Between the trimmed V and J ends, which lost 5 bases and 3 bases, there was a span of 8 bases. The chain's CDR3 is CSAGDRKNIQYF. The CDR3 coding sequence is TGCAGTGCTGGGGACCGCAAAAACATTCAGTACTTC.

This clonotype was counted only a few times. Compared with germline, one end of the junction differs, possibly owing to a read error. This chain joins TRBV28 and TRBJ2-1, with 10 bases identical to TRBD2. The CDR3 has 14 residues. The V gene's germline CDR1 is MDHEN and CDR2 SYDVKM. As DNA, the CDR3 is TGTGCCAGCAGCCCTAGCGGGAGTTTCAATGAGCAGCTCTTC. Protein product: CASSPSGSFNEQLF.

A few counts support this clonotype. The chain is built from TRBV3-1 and TRBJ2-5; TRBD1 matches at 8 bases. Near its end, the DNA agrees better with TRBJ2-1, so the J call may be wrong. The CDR3 sequence is 15 residues long. Germline V lookup: CDR1 LGHDT, CDR2 YNNKEL (reference sequence). The DNA of the CDR3 is TGTGCCAGCAGCCTCCAGGGGGCGGTTTACAATGAGCAGTTCTTC. It is translated as CASSLQGAVYNEQFF.

The CDR3 DNA reads as TGCAGCGTTGAGGGGAGTGGCGTTGAAAAACTGTTTTTT. It encodes CSVEGSGVEKLFF. The V gene is TRBV29-1, the J gene TRBJ1-4, with D uncertain. Germline-derived CDR1 and CDR2 are SQVTM and ANQGSEA. The CDR3 has 13 residues. The V and J ends lost 3 bases and 7 bases respectively, with 12 bases between them.

This chain connects TRBV12-3 or TRBV12-4 to TRBJ2-6, with D unclear. This CDR3 has 20 amino acids. The ends were cut back, 1 base at V and 0 bases at J, with 19 bases in the middle. This CDR3 is CASSLVVTASTGSGANVLTF. The DNA for the CDR3 is TGTGCCAGCAGTTTAGTTGTTACAGCTTCGACGGGCTCTGGGGCCAACGTCCTGACTTTC.

V is TRBV20-1 and J is TRBJ2-2; 7 bases map to TRBD2. The ends lost 2 bases at V and 1 base at J; junction bases unmatched: 4. CDR3 size: 15 residues. Germline V gene data show CDR1 as DFQATT and CDR2 as SNEGSKA (reference sequence). CDR3 DNA: TGCAGTGCTAGATCCCTAGCGGAGAACACCGGGGAGCTGTTTTTT. Translating it yields CSARSLAENTGELFF.

This clonotype was found a few times. This chain joins TRBV2 and TRBJ2-7, with 12 nucleotides matching TRBD2. Per germline, CDR1 SNHLY and CDR2 FYNNEI. CDR3 size: 14 residues. J gave up 4 bases and V 6 bases, and 4 bases lay outside the gene matches. CDR3 amino acids: CASRGLAGLYEQYF. CDR3 coding DNA: TGTGCCAGCAGGGGACTAGCGGGCTTATACGAGCAGTACTTC. Full variable domain (outside the CDR3, taken from reference TRBV2 and TRBJ2-7): EPEVTQTPSHQVTQMGQEVILRCVPISNHLYFYWYRQILGQKVEFLVSFYNNEISEKSEIFDDQFSVERPDGSNFTLKIRSTKLEDSAMYFCASRGLAGLYEQYFGPGTRLTVT.

This clonotype was observed a few times. The chain uses TRBV11-2 and TRBJ2-2; perhaps TRBD2 as D (5 bases). This CDR3 is built from 17 residues. The ends were cut back, 7 bases at V and 0 bases at J, with 18 bases in the middle. CDR1 is SGHAT, CDR2 FQNNGV, per germline. The CDR3 spells CASTLVGSGPNTGELFF. CDR3 nucleotide sequence: TGTGCCAGCACCCTAGTCGGAAGCGGTCCGAACACCGGGGAGCTGTTTTTT.

There are a few counts of this clonotype. The rearrangement links TRBV25-1 to TRBJ2-1, with a weak D call TRBD2 (5 bases). The germline V and J ends were trimmed by 7 bases and 9 bases, with 16 bases remaining between them. The germline CDR1 and CDR2 sequences are MGHDK and SYGVNS. The CDR3 runs 13 residues. The CDR3 protein is CASTVDSFGEQFF. The CDR3 nucleotides read TGTGCCAGCACCGTGGACTCCTTTGGTGAGCAGTTCTTC.

For this clonotype: The junction departs from the called germline gene at one end, perhaps through a read error. The V gene is TRBV4-1, the J gene TRBJ2-1; 8 positions agree with TRBD2. Germline V CDR1 and CDR2: MGHRA, YSYEKL. The CDR3 length is 17 residues. CDR3 DNA: TGCACCAGCAGCCATGAGGGAGGTAGCGGGGCTTACAATGAGCAGTTCTTC. Protein product: CTSSHEGGSGAYNEQFF.

With respect to this clonotype: The junction shows a germline mismatch at one end, possibly a read error. The CDR3 protein is CSVRDGDTGELSF. Here the CDR3 DNA reads TGCAGCGTTCGGGACGGAGACACCGGGGAGCTGTCTTTT. The V gene is TRBV29-1, the J gene TRBJ2-2; D is possibly TRBD1 or TRBD2 (5 bases each). This CDR3 has 13 residues. Germline loops: CDR1 SQVTM, CDR2 ANQGSEA.

This clonotype was detected only a few times. CDR3 coding DNA: TGTGCCAGCAGCCCACCGAGGACAGGGGGCTCTACGGGTTCACCCCTCCACTTT. Translation: CASSPPRTGGSTGSPLHF. This chain connects TRBV7-2 to TRBJ1-6; 11 bases fit TRBD1. This CDR3 region has 18 residues. Germline loops: CDR1 SGHTA, CDR2 FQGNSA. With V trimmed by 5 bases and J by 9 bases, 15 bases remained unmatched.